These 17 T cell receptor beta chains were sequenced from one sample in a study of blood T cell repertoires in COVID-19. Generated by immunoSEQ multiplex PCR, the TCRdb table keeps only in-frame clones and is missing some. The table includes under 85,000 clones, approximately 82% detected once. The specimen sequenced was peripheral blood. The source is a man older than 75 with active or convalescent COVID-19.

The chain combines TRBV28 with TRBJ1-1; no firm D call. CDR1 and CDR2 from the germline V gene are MDHEN and SYDVKM. This CDR3 has 17 residues. The ends were cut back, 4 bases at V and 6 bases at J, with 24 bases in the middle. Here the CDR3 reads CASSYYYRREVLAEAFF. Written as DNA, the CDR3 is TGTGCCAGCAGTTATTACTATCGTCGGGAAGTGTTGGCTGAAGCTTTCTTT.

The chain combines TRBV5-1 with TRBJ1-2; a weak D match, TRBD1 (5 bases). V lost 0 bases and J lost 6, with 12 bases in between. The CDR3 contains 14 residues. Germline V gene data show CDR1 as SGHRS and CDR2 as YFSETQ. CDR3 in amino acids: CASSLDRTVDGYTF. As DNA, the CDR3 is TGCGCCAGCAGCTTGGACAGGACCGTAGATGGCTACACCTTC.

The J gene is TRBJ1-1, the V gene TRBV18, with TRBD1 matching over 9 bases. Looked up from germline, CDR1 is KGHSH and CDR2 is LQKENI. V dropped 5 bases and J dropped 4; count of bases not matched to a gene: 5. The CDR3 runs 14 residues. The CDR3 sequence is CASSSTGGSTEAFF. The DNA for the CDR3 is TGTGCCAGCTCATCGACAGGGGGTAGCACTGAAGCTTTCTTT. The full variable domain, rest sourced from reference TRBV18 and TRBJ1-1, is NAGVMQNPRHLVRRRGQEARLRCSPMKGHSHVYWYRQLPEEGLKFMVYLQKENIIDESGMPKERFSAEFPKEGPSILRIQQVVRGDSAAYFCASSSTGGSTEAFFGQGTRLTVV.

In the case of this clone: The DNA is left out, because the CDR3 cannot be placed on it with certainty; the CDR3 is given as TCRdb lists it. The chain recombines TRBV2 with TRBJ1-2; the table assigns TRBD1, which was not confirmed against the DNA. From its first to its last residue, the CDR3 has 14 amino acids. The germline CDR1 and CDR2 sequences are SNHLY and FYNNEI. CDR3 loop: CASTPPDRVGLGTF.

This rearrangement joins TRBV6-5 to TRBJ2-5, with a tentative D call TRBD2 (6 bases). Per germline, CDR1 MNHEY and CDR2 SVGAGI. V dropped 4 bases and J dropped 5 bases, with 17 bases sitting between them. This CDR3 contains 15 residues. CDR3 residues: CASSSIAAVRETQYF. Written as DNA, the CDR3 is TGTGCCAGCAGTTCTATAGCGGCCGTAAGGGAGACCCAGTACTTC.

The V call is TRBV2, the J call TRBJ1-4, with 9 positions matching TRBD1. The CDR3 spans 14 residues. CDR1 SNHLY and CDR2 FYNNEI come from the germline V gene. With 1 base clipped from V and 8 bases from J, the junction kept 2 bases outside the gene matches. The DNA of the CDR3 is TGTGCCAGCAGTGAAGACAGGGGGCGGGAAAAACTGTTTTTT. Protein: CASSEDRGREKLFF.

The rearrangement links TRBV5-1 to TRBJ2-5; D uncertain. There are 14 residues in the CDR3. Trimming took off 0 bases at V and 0 bases at J, with 6 bases between the two ends. Germline assignment: CDR1 SGHRS and CDR2 YFSETQ. Here the CDR3 DNA reads TGCGCCAGCAGCTTGGCCCTCTACCAAGAGACCCAGTACTTC. As protein: CASSLALYQETQYF.

The chain recombines TRBV5-1 with TRBJ1-2; D is undetermined. Trimming removed 0 bases from V and 7 bases from J, with 10 bases in between. Per the germline V gene, CDR1 is SGHRS and CDR2 is YFSETQ. This CDR3 spans 13 amino acids. CDR3 sequence (DNA): TGCGCCAGCAGCTTGGCTCGGGGAGCTGGCTACACCTTC. It is translated as CASSLARGAGYTF.

The V call is TRBV12-5, the J call TRBJ1-5; 7 positions agree with TRBD1. The CDR3 sequence is 14 residues long. Per the germline V gene, CDR1 is LGHNT and CDR2 is FRNRAP. With 2 bases clipped from V and 3 bases from J, the junction kept 1 base outside the gene matches. The CDR3 loop reads CASGLTGVNQPQHF. CDR3 DNA sequence: TGTGCTAGTGGTTTGACAGGGGTCAATCAGCCCCAGCATTTT.

V usage is TRBV30 and J usage is TRBJ1-1; D not resolved. The CDR3 is 16 amino acids. CDR1 is GTSNPN and CDR2 is SVGIG in the germline V gene (reference sequence). V was clipped by 1 base and J by 0 bases, with 15 bases between them. CDR3: CAWSGGGIGVNTEAFF. The CDR3 DNA sequence: TGTGCCTGGAGTGGGGGAGGGATCGGAGTGAACACTGAAGCTTTCTTT.

V usage is TRBV5-1 and J usage is TRBJ1-4; 8 nucleotides align to TRBD1. CDR3 length: 15 amino acids. The junction had 6 bases not matched to a gene; V was cut back by 4 bases and J by 4 bases. The germline V gene encodes CDR1 SGHRS and CDR2 YFSETQ. The CDR3 region is CASSDRTGSNEKLFF. CDR3 coding DNA: TGCGCCAGCAGCGATCGGACAGGGAGTAATGAAAAACTGTTTTTT.

This clone showed up just a few times. The chain uses TRBV18 and TRBJ1-1; tentative D call: TRBD1 (5 bases). The germline V gene encodes CDR1 KGHSH and CDR2 LQKENI. Trimming took off 3 bases at V and 1 base at J, with 9 bases between the two ends. This CDR3 has 14 residues. The CDR3: CASSPVTENTEAFF. In DNA form, the CDR3 reads TGTGCCAGCTCACCTGTGACAGAGAACACTGAAGCTTTCTTT.

This sequence joins TRBV5-6 and TRBJ1-2; the D is unclear. Germline values: CDR1 SGHDT, CDR2 YYEEEE. CDR3 length: 13 residues. V lost 0 bases, J lost 4 bases, and 7 bases lay in between. CDR3 coding DNA: TGTGCCAGCAGCTTGGCGCACTCCTATGGCTACACCTTC. It translates to CASSLAHSYGYTF.

The table lists this clone with a count of one. The genes are TRBV9 and TRBJ1-2; the D gene is possibly TRBD1 (6 bases). CDR3 length: 13 amino acids. The germline V and J ends were trimmed by 5 bases and 7 bases, with 15 bases remaining between them. Germline assignment: CDR1 SGDLS and CDR2 YYNGEE. CDR3 in amino acids: CASSPGQELGYTF. The CDR3 coding sequence is TGTGCCAGCAGTCCGGGACAAGAACTTGGCTACACCTTC.

The V and J genes are TRBV5-8 and TRBJ2-2; 13 bases fit TRBD2. The CDR3 spans 16 residues. Germline CDR1 SGHTS, CDR2 YDEGEE. The V segment lost 4 bases and the J segment 4 bases; nucleotides outside the gene matches: 4. The CDR3 region has the DNA TGTGCCAGCAGCCGGGGACTAGCGGGGAGCACCGGGGAGCTGTTTTTT. Its protein product is CASSRGLAGSTGELFF.

The chain joins TRBV25-1 to TRBJ1-6; 9 bases agree with TRBD1. The V gene end was trimmed by 5 bases and the J gene end by 6 bases; junction bases not matched to a gene: 5. This CDR3 is 15 amino acids long. Germline CDR1 MGHDK, CDR2 SYGVNS. The CDR3 DNA sequence: TGTGCCAGCAGTCCTCCGGGACAGGGTAATTCACCCCTCCACTTT. This gives the protein CASSPPGQGNSPLHF.

This chain uses TRBV9 with TRBJ2-1; TRBD1 matches at 9 bases. V lost 0 bases to trimming and J lost 5 bases; unmatched junction nucleotides: 6. The germline V gene has CDR1 SGDLS and CDR2 YYNGEE. This CDR3 region has 16 residues. The CDR3 DNA sequence: TGTGCCAGCAGCGTAGTTGGACAGGGGAGAAACAATGAGCAGTTCTTC. Translation gives CASSVVGQGRNNEQFF.